Shown below are 25 T cell receptor delta chains from a single sample sequenced in a study of DNA immune sequencing with unique molecular identifiers. Primers for all 8 TRDV and 4 TRDJ genes amplified genomic DNA in 32-plex. In around 3 barcoding PCR cycles, molecules received a 12-nucleotide UMI, then adapter PCR followed. TCRdb redid the clone calls on the multiplex PCR reads with CATT. In the table there are roughly 400 delta-chain clones, roughly 38% of which are singletons. Material for sequencing was buffy coat blood. These receptor sequences come from a human donor in good health.

A remark on this clone: A far larger clone lies a single base away; this is likely a read error. This chain connects TRDV1 to TRDJ1; tentatively, D is TRDD2 or TRDD3 (9 bases each). Germline assignment: CDR1 TSWWSYY and CDR2 QGS. The length of the CDR3 is 27 residues. V lost 5 bases to trimming and J lost 0 bases, with 49 bases between them. The CDR3 nucleotides read TGTGCTCTTGGGCCCTTCTCGGCCTTCCTACCCTTCTATACTGCGGGGGGATACTCCAAGTACACCGATAAACTCATCTTT. Amino acids: CALGPFSAFLPFYTAGGYSKYTDKLIF.

Within the sample, this clone is medium-sized. The chain employs TRDV1 and TRDJ1; 13 bases are a match to TRDD3. V lost 3 bases to trimming and J lost 0 bases; unmatched junction nucleotides: 16. The V gene's germline CDR1 is TSWWSYY and CDR2 QGS. The length of the CDR3 is 21 residues. The CDR3 loop reads CALGDHPNSYWGIRDTDKLIF. In DNA form, the CDR3 reads TGTGCTCTTGGGGATCACCCAAACTCGTACTGGGGGATACGCGACACCGATAAACTCATCTTT.

This clone is large by share. CDR3 sequence reads: CACDSASWGNSSSWDTRQMFF. The CDR3 DNA is TGTGCCTGTGATAGCGCCAGTTGGGGAAATTCTAGCTCCTGGGACACCCGACAGATGTTTTTC. The chain is built from TRDV2 and TRDJ3, with D perhaps TRDD1 or TRDD3 (5 bases each). The CDR3 covers 21 residues. Deletions cut 4 bases from V and 0 bases from J, with 24 bases between. CDR1 GEAIGNYY and CDR2 EKD come from the germline V gene.

This clone is classed as large (0.1 to 1%). This chain joins TRAV38-2/DV8 and TRDJ1, with TRDD3 as a possible D gene (5 bases). In germline, CDR1 is TSESDYY, CDR2 QEAYKQQN. The ends were cut back, 3 bases at V and 7 bases at J, with 28 bases in the middle. The CDR3 totals 18 residues. CDR3 DNA: TGTGCTTATAGGAACTCCTCCTTTATTGGGGACCGGAGGGGTAAACTCATCTTT. It codes for CAYRNSSFIGDRRGKLIF.

This clone is termed large. Other DNA sequences within the sample encode an identical CDR3. CDR3 sequence: CACDTLNPTPIGADKLIF. The CDR3 bases are TGTGCCTGTGACACTCTCAATCCCACACCGATCGGGGCCGATAAACTCATCTTT. V usage is TRDV2 and J usage is TRDJ1, with D uncertain. The V and J ends lost 1 base and 3 bases respectively, with 23 bases between them. Germline assignment: CDR1 GEAIGNYY and CDR2 EKD. This CDR3 has 18 residues.

Points on this clone: A far larger clone is off by one base, so a read error is likely. Additional DNA sequences in this sample encode the identical CDR3. The chain is built from TRDV1 and TRDJ4; 8 nucleotides align to TRDD3. The germline V gene encodes CDR1 TSWWSYY and CDR2 QGS. The CDR3 contains 21 residues. V shed 3 bases, J shed 1 base, and the junction held 25 bases outside the gene matches. CDR3 coding DNA: TGTGCTCTTGGGGAGGCGAGGCGTTCTTTCCTAAAGTACTGGGGGGGCAGACCCCTGATCTTT. Protein: CALGEARRSFLKYWGGRPLIF.

This clone was recorded once. A read error is likely here: a far larger clone is one base away. The rearrangement uses TRDV1 and TRDJ1; no clear D gene. V was shortened by 1 base and J by 0 bases, with 30 bases between the two germline ends. CDR1 is TSWWSYY, CDR2 QGS, per germline. This CDR3 region has 22 residues. In DNA form, the CDR3 reads TGTGCTCTTGGGGAACATGGCCTAACTACCCAGATCTACTCCCCTAACACCGATAAACTCATCTTT. Translating it yields CALGEHGLTTQIYSPNTDKLIF.

This clone was recorded a few times. A far larger clone is one base from this, pointing to a likely read error. The chain is built from TRDV3 and TRDJ1; tentative D call: TRDD2 (5 bases). The CDR3 runs 19 residues. Per germline, CDR1 TVYSNPD and CDR2 GDNSRS (reference sequence). The V and J ends lost 0 bases and 2 bases respectively, with 28 bases between them. In DNA, the CDR3 is TGTGCCTTTAGACCTACTCTGCCAAAAACCTTTGTTCGGACCGATAAACTCATCTTT. Amino acids: CAFRPTLPKTFVRTDKLIF. The full variable domain, with the rest looked up from reference TRDV3 and TRDJ1, is CDKVTQSSPDQTVASGSEVVLLCTYDTVYSNPDLFWYRIRPDYSFQFVFYGDNSRSEGADFTQGRFSVKHILTQKAFHLVISPVRTEDSATYYCAFRPTLPKTFVRTDKLIFGKGTRVTVEP.

This clone was observed a single time. A far larger clone lies a single base away; this is likely a read error. This CDR3 is also generated by other DNA sequences in the sample. The chain couples TRDV2 to TRDJ1; 10 nucleotides align to TRDD3. The germline V gene encodes CDR1 GEAIGNYY and CDR2 EKD. The CDR3 contains 15 residues. The CDR3 DNA reads TGTGCCTGCGACAAGATGGGGGATACTGGCCCTAAACTCATCTTT. Its protein is CACDKMGDTGPKLIF.

Points on this clone: A single base is all that separates this from a far larger clone, so a read error is likely. The chain couples TRDV1 to TRDJ1; 13 bases map to TRDD3. V shed 2 bases and J 4 bases; nucleotides not matched to a gene: 34. Germline V CDR1 and CDR2: TSWWSYY, QGS. The length of the CDR3 is 26 residues. The CDR3 reads CALGESAPYHSPHWGIRGIPLDKLIF. For the CDR3, the DNA is TGTGCTCTTGGGGAATCGGCCCCCTACCACTCCCCTCACTGGGGGATACGCGGCATACCTCTCGATAAACTCATCTTT.

Details on this clone: Since a far larger clone is one base different, this is likely a read error. The chain joins TRDV1 to TRDJ4; D might be TRDD3 (7 bases). The germline V gene has CDR1 TSWWSYY and CDR2 QGS. Trimming shortened V by 3 bases and J by 1 base, and 33 bases separated the two germline ends. CDR3 length: 21 amino acids. CDR3 loop: CALGEARRSFLKYWGCRPLIF. In DNA, the CDR3 is TGTGCTCTTGGGGAGGCGAGGCGTTCTTTCCTAAAGTACTGGGGATGCAGACCCCTGATCTTT.

Comments on this clone: A far larger clone is one nucleotide away, so this likely arose from a read error. Other DNA sequences in the same sample also yield this CDR3. The chain couples TRDV1 to TRDJ4; tentative D call: TRDD3 (7 bases). Germline-derived CDR1 and CDR2 are TSWWSYY and QGS. The CDR3 consists of 21 residues. The DNA for the CDR3 is TGTGCTCTTGGGGAGGCGAGGCGTTCTTTCCTAAAGTACTGGGGAGGCAGACCCTTGATCTTT. Translation: CALGEARRSFLKYWGGRPLIF.

V usage is TRDV1 and J usage is TRDJ1, with D hard to call. Trimming shortened V by 0 bases and J by 0 bases, and 44 bases separated the two germline ends. CDR1 and CDR2 (germline): TSWWSYY, QGS. This CDR3 spans 27 amino acids. CDR3 region: CALGELASWRGLFVESVWRSYTDKLIF. In DNA form, the CDR3 reads TGTGCTCTTGGGGAACTAGCTAGTTGGCGGGGTCTTTTCGTTGAGTCGGTTTGGCGGTCGTACACCGATAAACTCATCTTT.

By share of the sample, this clone is large. This chain links TRDV1 with TRDJ1; D remains unclear. This CDR3 spans 15 amino acids. Per germline, CDR1 TSWWSYY and CDR2 QGS. Deletions cut 5 bases from V and 3 bases from J, with 16 bases between. In DNA form, the CDR3 reads TGTGCTCTTGGGAAAAGTAGTATCGCCTCCGATAAACTCATCTTT. Protein product: CALGKSSIASDKLIF.

Note on this clone: The TCRdb protein comes from a much larger clone and disagrees with this DNA's translation at residue 9, likely due to a read error; the protein given here is derived from the DNA. The CDR3 reads CALGESAPFHPPHWGIRGIPLDKLIF. In DNA form, the CDR3 reads TGTGCTCTTGGGGAATCGGCCCCCTTCCACCCCCCTCACTGGGGGATACGCGGCATACCTCTCGATAAACTCATCTTT. This chain uses TRDV1 with TRDJ1; 13 bases line up with TRDD3. Germline-derived CDR1 and CDR2 are TSWWSYY and QGS. This CDR3 region has 26 residues. Trimming cost V 2 bases and J 4 bases; bases outside gene matches: 34.

This clone was seen only a few times. Since a far larger clone is one base different, this is likely a read error. This CDR3 is also generated by other DNA sequences in the sample. This chain uses TRDV1 with TRDJ1; 7 bases align to TRDD2. The CDR3 is 15 residues long. CDR1 and CDR2 from the germline V gene are TSWWSYY and QGS. With V trimmed by 1 base and J by 11 bases, 13 bases remained unmatched. Here the CDR3 reads CALGEPAFLRLELIF. CDR3 DNA sequence: TGTGCTCTTGGGGAACCGGCTTTCCTACGGTTAGAGCTCATCTTT.

With regard to this clone: The protein in TCRdb stems from a much larger clone and differs at residue 9 from this DNA's translation, likely a read error; here the protein is translated from the DNA. V is TRDV1 and J is TRDJ1, with 13 bases fitting TRDD3. With 2 bases clipped from V and 4 bases from J, the junction kept 34 bases outside the gene matches. This CDR3 is built from 26 residues. The V gene's germline CDR1 is TSWWSYY and CDR2 QGS. The CDR3 DNA is TGTGCTCTTGGGGAATCGGCCCCCGACCACCCCCCTCACTGGGGGATACGCGGCATACCTCTCGATAAACTCATCTTT. The encoded protein is CALGESAPDHPPHWGIRGIPLDKLIF.

In its sample, this clone ranks as medium-sized. The chain joins TRDV2 to TRDJ1; the match to TRDD3 covers 7 bases. CDR1 and CDR2 (germline): GEAIGNYY, EKD. With 4 bases clipped from V and 1 base from J, the junction kept 20 bases outside the gene matches. CDR3 size: 19 residues. CDR3 DNA sequence: TGTGCCTGTGATACCATTCTACCGGGGGATCGCCCTATCACCGATAAACTCATCTTT. Translated, it gives CACDTILPGDRPITDKLIF.

As concerns this clone: A far larger clone is one nucleotide away, so this likely arose from a read error. This chain joins TRDV2 and TRDJ1; 7 bases are shared with TRDD3. The CDR3 length is 18 residues. The germline V gene has CDR1 GEAIGNYY and CDR2 EKD. The CDR3 region is CACDPVLGTLPYTVKLIF. The CDR3 bases are TGTGCCTGTGACCCGGTACTGGGGACTCTTCCCTACACCGTTAAACTCATCTTT.

Regarding this clone: The amino acid sequence in TCRdb belongs to a much larger clone and departs from this DNA's translation at residue 12, likely a sequencing read error; the sequence shown is translated from the DNA. The rearrangement links TRDV1 to TRDJ1; TRDD2 matches at 9 bases. V lost 1 base to trimming and J lost 11 bases; unmatched junction nucleotides: 11. The CDR3 is 15 residues long. CDR1 is TSWWSYY and CDR2 is QGS in the germline V gene. As DNA, the CDR3 is TGTGCTCTTGGGGAACCGGCCTTCCTACGGTTAGCGCTCATCTTT. It codes for CALGEPAFLRLALIF.

This clone turned up a few times. A far larger clone differs by one base, so this is likely a read error. Other DNA sequences in this specimen translate into the identical CDR3. V and J are TRDV1 and TRDJ1, with TRDD2 identical over 9 bases. CDR3 length: 15 residues. Germline V gene lookup returns CDR1 TSWWSYY and CDR2 QGS. The V and J ends lost 1 base and 14 bases, in that order; junction bases with no gene match: 14. The CDR3 DNA is TGTGCTCTTGGGGAACCGGCCTTCCTACGGTTAGAGCTTATCTTT. Protein sequence: CALGEPAFLRLELIF.

This clone was found once. The mismatch at residue 16 between this DNA's translation and the TCRdb protein of a much larger clone likely reflects a read error; the protein shown is translated from the DNA. This rearrangement joins TRDV2 to TRDJ3; TRDD3 matches at 9 bases. The CDR3 consists of 19 residues. Germline loops: CDR1 GEAIGNYY, CDR2 EKD. CDR3 in amino acids: CACDATGGPSSWDTREMFF. In nucleotides, the CDR3 is TGTGCCTGTGACGCTACTGGGGGACCGAGCTCCTGGGACACCCGAGAGATGTTTTTC.

As to this clone: This is likely an artifact of a read error, given a far larger clone one base away. This chain joins TRDV2 and TRDJ1; 11 bases map to TRDD3. V lost 3 bases and J lost 1; bases outside the gene matches: 12. The CDR3 is made up of 18 amino acids. Looked up from germline, CDR1 is GEAIGNYY and CDR2 is EKD. The CDR3 here is CACDALGGYAGFTDKLIF. CDR3 DNA sequence: TGTGCCTGTGACGCTCTTGGGGGATACGCGGGTTTCACCGATAAACTCATCTTT.

Details on this clone: The protein that TCRdb holds for this DNA derives from a much larger clone and differs from the translated DNA at residue 15, which likely indicates a read error; the protein shown here is translated from the DNA. This same CDR3 is encoded by further DNA sequences in the sample. V gene TRDV1 combines with J gene TRDJ1, with 9 nucleotides matching TRDD3. The CDR3 has 24 amino acids. Germline CDR1 and CDR2: TSWWSYY and QGS. V dropped 4 bases and J dropped 0; count of bases not matched to a gene: 30. CDR3 residues: CALGVSPLGPGDTSSPPYTDKLIF. The DNA for the CDR3 is TGTGCTCTTGGGGTGTCCCCCCTTGGCCCTGGGGATACGAGTAGCCCTCCGTACACCGATAAACTCATCTTT.

There are a few counts of this clone. This likely reflects a read error, since a far larger clone is one base away. The rearrangement links TRDV1 to TRDJ1; 13 bases are shared with TRDD3. Trimming took 1 base from V and 4 from J; bases not matched to a gene: 33. The V gene's germline CDR1 is TSWWSYY and CDR2 QGS. The CDR3 consists of 26 residues. This CDR3 reads CALGEPAPYHPPHWGIRGIPLDKLIF. CDR3 bases: TGTGCTCTTGGGGAACCGGCCCCCTACCACCCCCCTCACTGGGGGATACGCGGCATACCTCTCGATAAACTCATCTTT.